This TCR beta chain was found in a study of blood T cell repertoires in COVID-19. Whole-study context: Collection of acute and convalescent COVID-19 samples took place in the United States, Italy and Spain. PBMCs, B-cell-depleted T cells, or T cells were the source of the cDNA or gDNA that made up the material.

Data came from immunoSEQ multiplex PCR; TCRdb stores just in-frame clones and leaves some out. This table has under 200,000 clones, more than 75% appearing once. This CDR3 comprises 15 residues. Germline-derived CDR1 and CDR2 are SGHNT and YYREEE (reference sequence). V dropped 4 bases and J dropped 4; count of bases not matched to a gene: 10. The receptor's source is a man aged 18 to 29 with active or convalescent COVID-19. The J gene is TRBJ1-2, the V gene TRBV5-4; 7 bases line up with TRBD1. The sample was peripheral blood. The CDR3 loop is CASSAQQGTSYGYTF. The CDR3, as DNA: TGTGCCAGCAGCGCCCAACAGGGGACGAGCTATGGCTACACCTTC.